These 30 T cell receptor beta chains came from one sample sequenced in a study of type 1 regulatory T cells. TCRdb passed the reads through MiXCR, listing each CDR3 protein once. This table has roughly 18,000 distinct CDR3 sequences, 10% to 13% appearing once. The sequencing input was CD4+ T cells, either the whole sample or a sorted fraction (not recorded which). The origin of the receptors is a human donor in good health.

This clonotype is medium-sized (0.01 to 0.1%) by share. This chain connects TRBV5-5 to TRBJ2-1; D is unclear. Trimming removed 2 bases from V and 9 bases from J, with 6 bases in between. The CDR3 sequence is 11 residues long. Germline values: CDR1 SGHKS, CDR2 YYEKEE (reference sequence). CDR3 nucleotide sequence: TGTGCCAGCAGCTTAGTGGGTGAGCAGTTCTTC. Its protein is CASSLVGEQFF.

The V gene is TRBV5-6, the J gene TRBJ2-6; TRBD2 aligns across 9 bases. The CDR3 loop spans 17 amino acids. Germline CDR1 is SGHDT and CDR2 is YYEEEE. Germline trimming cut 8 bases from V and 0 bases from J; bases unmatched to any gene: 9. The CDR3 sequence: CASSGGLYSSGANVLTF. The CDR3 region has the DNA TGTGCCAGTAGCGGGGGACTGTATAGCTCTGGGGCCAACGTCCTGACTTTC.

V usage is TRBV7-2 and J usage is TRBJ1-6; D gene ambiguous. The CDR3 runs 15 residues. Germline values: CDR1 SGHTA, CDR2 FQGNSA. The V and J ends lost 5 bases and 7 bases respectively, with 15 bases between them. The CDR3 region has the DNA TGTGCCAGCAGCCCAGCCGTGATGGGGAATTCACCCCTCCACTTT. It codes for CASSPAVMGNSPLHF.

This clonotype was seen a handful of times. The CDR3 DNA is TGCAGTGCTAGTCAGGCGTTCTCCTACGAGCAGTACTTC. Translating it yields CSASQAFSYEQYF. This chain uses TRBV20-1 with TRBJ2-7; D call uncertain. Looked up from germline, CDR1 is DFQATT and CDR2 is SNEGSKA (reference sequence). The CDR3 is made up of 13 amino acids. V lost 3 bases and J 0 bases, leaving 9 bases between the germline ends.

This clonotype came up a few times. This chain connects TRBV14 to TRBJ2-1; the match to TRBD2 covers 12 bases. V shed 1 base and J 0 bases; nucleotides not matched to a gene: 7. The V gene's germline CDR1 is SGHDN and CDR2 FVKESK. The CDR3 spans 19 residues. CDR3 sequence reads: CASSQAGLAGWGSYNEQFF. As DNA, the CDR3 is TGTGCCAGCAGCCAAGCTGGACTAGCGGGATGGGGCTCCTACAATGAGCAGTTCTTC. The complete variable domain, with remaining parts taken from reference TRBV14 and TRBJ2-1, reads EAGVTQFPSHSVIEKGQTVTLRCDPISGHDNLYWYRRVMGKEIKFLLHFVKESKQDESGMPNNRFLAERTGGTYSTLKVQPAELEDSGVYFCASSQAGLAGWGSYNEQFFGPGTRLTVL.

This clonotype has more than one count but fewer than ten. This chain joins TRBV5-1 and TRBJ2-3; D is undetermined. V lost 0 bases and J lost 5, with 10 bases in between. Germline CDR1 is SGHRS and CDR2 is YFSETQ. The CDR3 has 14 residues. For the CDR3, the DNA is TGCGCCAGCAGCTTGGAAACCCAACAAGATACGCAGTATTTT. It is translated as CASSLETQQDTQYF.

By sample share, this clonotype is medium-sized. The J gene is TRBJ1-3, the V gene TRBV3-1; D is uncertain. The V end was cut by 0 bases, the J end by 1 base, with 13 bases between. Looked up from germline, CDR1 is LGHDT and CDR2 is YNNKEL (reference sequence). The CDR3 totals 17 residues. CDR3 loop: CASSQDPGNRSGNTIYF. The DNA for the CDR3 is TGTGCCAGCAGCCAAGATCCCGGGAATCGGTCTGGAAACACCATATATTTT. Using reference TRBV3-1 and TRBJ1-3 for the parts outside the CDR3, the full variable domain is DTAVSQTPKYLVTQMGNDKSIKCEQNLGHDTMYWYKQDSKKFLKIMFSYNNKELIINETVPNRFSPKSPDKAHLNLHINSLELGDSAVYFCASSQDPGNRSGNTIYFGEGSWLTVV.

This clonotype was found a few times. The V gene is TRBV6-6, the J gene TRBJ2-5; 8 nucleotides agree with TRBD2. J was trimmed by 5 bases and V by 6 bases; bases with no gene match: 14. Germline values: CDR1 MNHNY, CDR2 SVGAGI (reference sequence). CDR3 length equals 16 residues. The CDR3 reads CASSWILAEEGETQYF. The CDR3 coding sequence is TGTGCCAGCAGCTGGATACTAGCGGAGGAGGGGGAGACCCAGTACTTC.

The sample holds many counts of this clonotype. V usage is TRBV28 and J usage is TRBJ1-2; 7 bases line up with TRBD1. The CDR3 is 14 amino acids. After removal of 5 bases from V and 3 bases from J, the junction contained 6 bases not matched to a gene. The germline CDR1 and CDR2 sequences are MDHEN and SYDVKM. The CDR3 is CASSTGTAYYGYTF. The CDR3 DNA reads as TGTGCCAGCAGTACCGGGACAGCCTACTATGGCTACACCTTC.

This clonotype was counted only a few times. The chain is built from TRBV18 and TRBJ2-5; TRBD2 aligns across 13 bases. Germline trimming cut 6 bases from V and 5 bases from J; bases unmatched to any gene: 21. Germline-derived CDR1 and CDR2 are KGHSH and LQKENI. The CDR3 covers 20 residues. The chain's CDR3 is CASSPKSHPGLAGARETQYF. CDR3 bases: TGTGCCAGCTCCCCAAAATCTCATCCAGGACTAGCGGGAGCTCGGGAGACCCAGTACTTC.

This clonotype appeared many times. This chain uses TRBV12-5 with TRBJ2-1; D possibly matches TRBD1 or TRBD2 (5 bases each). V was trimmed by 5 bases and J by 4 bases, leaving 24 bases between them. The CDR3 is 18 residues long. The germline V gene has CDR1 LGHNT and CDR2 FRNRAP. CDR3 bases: TGTGCTAGTGGTCTCTCCACAGGAAGCCTTGGGGGTTACAATGAGCAGTTCTTC. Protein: CASGLSTGSLGGYNEQFF. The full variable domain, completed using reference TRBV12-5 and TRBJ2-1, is DARVTQTPRHKVTEMGQEVTMRCQPILGHNTVFWYRQTMMQGLELLAYFRNRAPLDDSGMPKDRFSAEMPDATLATLKIQPSEPRDSAVYFCASGLSTGSLGGYNEQFFGPGTRLTVL.

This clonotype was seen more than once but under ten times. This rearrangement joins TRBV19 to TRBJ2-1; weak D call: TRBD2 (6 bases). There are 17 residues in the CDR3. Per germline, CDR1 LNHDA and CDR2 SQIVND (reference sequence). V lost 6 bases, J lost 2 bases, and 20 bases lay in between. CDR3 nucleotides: TGTGCCAGTAGCTCCCGCCGGGACTCGAAAGCCTACAATGAGCAGTTCTTC. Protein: CASSSRRDSKAYNEQFF.

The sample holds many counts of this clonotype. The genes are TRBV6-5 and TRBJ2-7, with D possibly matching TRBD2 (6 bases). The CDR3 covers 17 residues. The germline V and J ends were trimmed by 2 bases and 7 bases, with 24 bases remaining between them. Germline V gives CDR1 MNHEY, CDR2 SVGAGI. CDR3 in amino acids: CASSYTMAGTGRREQYF. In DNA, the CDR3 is TGTGCCAGCAGTTACACAATGGCCGGGACTGGGCGAAGGGAGCAGTACTTC.

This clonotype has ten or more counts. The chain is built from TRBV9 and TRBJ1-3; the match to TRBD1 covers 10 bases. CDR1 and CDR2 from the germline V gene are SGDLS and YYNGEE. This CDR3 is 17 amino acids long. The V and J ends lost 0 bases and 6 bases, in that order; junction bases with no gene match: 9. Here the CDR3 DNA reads TGTGCCAGCAGCGTAGACTCCGGGACAGGGGTAAAAAACACCATATATTTT. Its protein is CASSVDSGTGVKNTIYF.

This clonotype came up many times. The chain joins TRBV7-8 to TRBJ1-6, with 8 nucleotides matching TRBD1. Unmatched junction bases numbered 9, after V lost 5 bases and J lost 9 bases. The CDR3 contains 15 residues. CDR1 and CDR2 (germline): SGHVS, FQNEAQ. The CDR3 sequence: CASSQRTGRASPLHF. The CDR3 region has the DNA TGTGCCAGCAGCCAAAGGACAGGGCGGGCTTCACCCCTCCACTTT.

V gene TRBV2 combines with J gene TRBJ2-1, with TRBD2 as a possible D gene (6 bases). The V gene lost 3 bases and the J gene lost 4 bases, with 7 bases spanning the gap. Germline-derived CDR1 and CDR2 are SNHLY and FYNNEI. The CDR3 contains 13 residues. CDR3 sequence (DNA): TGTGCCAGCAGTGAGGAGGGTTACAATGAGCAGTTCTTC. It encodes CASSEEGYNEQFF.

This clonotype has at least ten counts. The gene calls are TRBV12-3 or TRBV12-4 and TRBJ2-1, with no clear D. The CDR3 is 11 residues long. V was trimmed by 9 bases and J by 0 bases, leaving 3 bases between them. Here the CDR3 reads CASSSYNEQFF. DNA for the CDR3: TGTGCCAGTAGCTCCTACAATGAGCAGTTCTTC.

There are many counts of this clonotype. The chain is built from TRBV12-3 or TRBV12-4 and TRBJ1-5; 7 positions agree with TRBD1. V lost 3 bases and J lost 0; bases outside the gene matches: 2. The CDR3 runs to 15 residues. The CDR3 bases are TGTGCCAGCAGTTTTGGACAGGTTAGCAATCAGCCCCAGCATTTT. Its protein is CASSFGQVSNQPQHF.

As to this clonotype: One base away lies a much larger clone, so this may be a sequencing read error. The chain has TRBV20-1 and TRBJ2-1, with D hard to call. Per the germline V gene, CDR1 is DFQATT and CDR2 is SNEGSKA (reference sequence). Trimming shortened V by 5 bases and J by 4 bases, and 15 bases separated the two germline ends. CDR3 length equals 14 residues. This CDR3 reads CSAGVFGSYNEQFF. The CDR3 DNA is TGCAGTGCTGGAGTATTCGGCAGTTACAATGAGCAGTTCTTC.

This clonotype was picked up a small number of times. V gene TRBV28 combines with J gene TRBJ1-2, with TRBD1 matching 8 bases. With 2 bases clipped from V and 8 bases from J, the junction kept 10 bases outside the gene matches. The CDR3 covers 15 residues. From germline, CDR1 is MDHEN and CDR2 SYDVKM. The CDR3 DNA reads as TGTGCCAGCAGTTTACTGGGACAGGCCCGATCGGGCTACACCTTC. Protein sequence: CASSLLGQARSGYTF.

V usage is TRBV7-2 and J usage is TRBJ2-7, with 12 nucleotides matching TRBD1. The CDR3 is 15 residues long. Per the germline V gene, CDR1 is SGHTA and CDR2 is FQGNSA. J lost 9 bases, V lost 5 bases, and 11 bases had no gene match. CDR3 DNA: TGTGCCAGCAGCCCCACCGGGACAGGGGGCGCTGGGCAGTACTTC. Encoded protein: CASSPTGTGGAGQYF.

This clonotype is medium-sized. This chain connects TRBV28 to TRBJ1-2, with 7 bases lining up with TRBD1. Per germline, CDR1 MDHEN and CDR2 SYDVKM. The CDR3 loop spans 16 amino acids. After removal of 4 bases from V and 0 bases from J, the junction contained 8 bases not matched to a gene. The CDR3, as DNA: TGTGCCAGCAGTTCAAGTGGGACAGCTACTAACTATGGCTACACCTTC. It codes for CASSSSGTATNYGYTF.

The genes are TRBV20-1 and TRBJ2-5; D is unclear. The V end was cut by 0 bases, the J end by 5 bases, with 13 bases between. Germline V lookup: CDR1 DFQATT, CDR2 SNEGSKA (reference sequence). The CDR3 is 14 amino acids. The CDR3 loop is CSARDLEVIETQYF. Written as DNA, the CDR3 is TGCAGTGCTAGAGATCTAGAAGTGATTGAGACCCAGTACTTC.

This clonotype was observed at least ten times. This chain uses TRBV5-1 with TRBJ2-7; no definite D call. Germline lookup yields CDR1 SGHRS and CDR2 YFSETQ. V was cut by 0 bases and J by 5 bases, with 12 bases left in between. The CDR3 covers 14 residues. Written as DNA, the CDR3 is TGCGCCAGCAGCTTGGCGGGTCCGTCCGACGAGCAGTACTTC. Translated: CASSLAGPSDEQYF.

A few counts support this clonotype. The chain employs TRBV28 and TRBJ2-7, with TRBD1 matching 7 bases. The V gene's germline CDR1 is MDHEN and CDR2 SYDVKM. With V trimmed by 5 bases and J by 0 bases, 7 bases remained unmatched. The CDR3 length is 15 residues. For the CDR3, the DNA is TGTGCCAGCAGTCCCGGGACAGCAAGCTCCTACGAGCAGTACTTC. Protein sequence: CASSPGTASSYEQYF.

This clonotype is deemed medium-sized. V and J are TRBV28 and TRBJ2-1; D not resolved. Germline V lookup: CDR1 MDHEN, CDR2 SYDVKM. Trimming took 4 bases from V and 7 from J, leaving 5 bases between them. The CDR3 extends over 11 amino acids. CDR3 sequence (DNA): TGTGCCAGCAGTTCAGAAAATGAGCAGTTCTTC. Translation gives CASSSENEQFF.

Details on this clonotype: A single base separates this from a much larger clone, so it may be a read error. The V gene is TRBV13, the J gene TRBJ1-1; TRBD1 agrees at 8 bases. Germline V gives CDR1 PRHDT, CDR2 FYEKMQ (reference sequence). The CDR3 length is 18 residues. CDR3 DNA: TGTGCCAGCAGCCTACGGGTTATTAGACAGGGGATGAACATTGAAGCTTTCTTT. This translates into CASSLRVIRQGMNIEAFF. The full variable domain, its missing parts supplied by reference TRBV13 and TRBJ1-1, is AAGVIQSPRHLIKEKRETATLKCYPIPRHDTVYWYQQGPGQDPQFLISFYEKMQSDKGSIPDRFSAQQFSDYHSELNMSSLELGDSALYFCASSLRVIRQGMNIEAFFGQGTRLTVV.

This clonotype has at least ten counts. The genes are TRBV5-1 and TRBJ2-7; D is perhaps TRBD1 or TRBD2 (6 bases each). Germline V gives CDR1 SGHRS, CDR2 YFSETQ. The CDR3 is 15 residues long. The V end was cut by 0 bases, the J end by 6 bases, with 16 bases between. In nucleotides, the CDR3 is TGCGCCAGCAGCTTGGGTAGCGGAGGGGGGCTCGAGCAGTACTTC. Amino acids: CASSLGSGGGLEQYF.

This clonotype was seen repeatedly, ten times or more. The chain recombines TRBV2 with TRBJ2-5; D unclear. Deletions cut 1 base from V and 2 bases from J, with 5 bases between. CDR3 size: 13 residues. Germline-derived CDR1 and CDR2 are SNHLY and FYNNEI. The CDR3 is CASSEGQQETQYF. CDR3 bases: TGTGCCAGCAGTGAAGGTCAGCAAGAGACCCAGTACTTC.

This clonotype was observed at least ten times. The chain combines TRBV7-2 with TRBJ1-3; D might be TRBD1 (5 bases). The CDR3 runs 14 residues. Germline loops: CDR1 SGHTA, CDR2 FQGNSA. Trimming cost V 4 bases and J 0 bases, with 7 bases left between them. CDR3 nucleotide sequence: TGTGCCAGCAGCTCTGGGACCTCTGGAAACACCATATATTTT. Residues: CASSSGTSGNTIYF.